These 28 T cell receptor beta chains share one sample of origin, sequenced in a study of T cell responses to AZD1222 COVID-19 vaccine. Repertoires were generated with immunoSEQ multiplex PCR, while TCRdb's copy carries only in-frame clones and drops some. The top ten hold around 8.3% of the sample, which has approximately 130,000 clones, 65% to 90% seen once. The sequencing used peripheral blood, collected 28 days after the second dose of the MenACWY control vaccine. The receptors originated from an adult who received the MenACWY meningococcal vaccine as a control.

This chain's CDR3 is CASSLVSGAYNEQFF. CDR3 in DNA: TGTGCCAGCAGCTTGGTTAGCGGGGCCTACAATGAGCAGTTCTTC. The rearrangement uses TRBV5-8 and TRBJ2-1, with 8 bases that match TRBD2. The CDR3 consists of 15 residues. With V trimmed by 0 bases and J by 2 bases, 1 base remained unmatched. Germline V gene sequence: CDR1 SGHTS, CDR2 YDEGEE.

The rearrangement joins TRBV24-1 to TRBJ2-1; D call uncertain. Trimming took 3 bases from V and 5 from J, leaving 16 bases between them. The CDR3 is 16 amino acids. CDR1 is KGHDR and CDR2 is SFDVKD in the germline V gene. CDR3 region: CATSDTQTYPDNEQFF. In nucleotides, the CDR3 is TGTGCCACCAGTGATACCCAGACTTACCCCGACAATGAGCAGTTCTTC.

V gene TRBV4-3 combines with J gene TRBJ1-1; D is unresolved. The CDR3 contains 14 residues. Germline V gene sequence: CDR1 LGHNA, CDR2 YSLEER. Trimming stripped 1 base from V and 0 bases from J, with 6 bases between. CDR3 loop: CASSQGPVNTEAFF. As DNA, the CDR3 is TGCGCCAGCAGCCAAGGGCCCGTGAACACTGAAGCTTTCTTT.

This chain uses TRBV29-1 with TRBJ1-3; no clear D. V was pared by 1 base and J by 8 bases, with 15 bases between. The CDR3 sequence is 14 residues long. The germline V gene has CDR1 SQVTM and CDR2 ANQGSEA. The CDR3 DNA is TGCAGCGTTGAAGTCCTTGGAGGAGGACACACCATATATTTT. Translation: CSVEVLGGGHTIYF.

This clone was seen once. V usage is TRBV27 and J usage is TRBJ1-1; 9 positions agree with TRBD1. Per the germline V gene, CDR1 is MNHEY and CDR2 is SMNVEV (reference sequence). The length of the CDR3 is 16 residues. Trimming removed 6 bases from V and 4 bases from J; junction bases left unmatched: 12. The CDR3 sequence: CASRRSGTGLTTEAFF. The CDR3 coding sequence is TGTGCCAGCAGACGCAGCGGGACAGGGCTGACCACTGAAGCTTTCTTT.

The rearrangement links TRBV5-1 to TRBJ1-3, with TRBD1 matching 7 bases. The V and J ends lost 2 bases and 4 bases, in that order; junction bases with no gene match: 15. The CDR3 is made up of 18 amino acids. CDR1 and CDR2 (germline): SGHRS, YFSETQ. The CDR3 loop is CASSFYGTGELSGNTIYF. The CDR3 DNA follows: TGCGCCAGCAGCTTCTACGGAACAGGGGAGCTGTCCGGAAACACCATATATTTT.

V is TRBV2 and J is TRBJ1-2; D unclear. The CDR3 spans 13 residues. In germline, CDR1 is SNHLY, CDR2 FYNNEI. The V end lost 11 bases, the J end lost 2 bases, and 15 bases lay between the germline ends. CDR3 sequence reads: CAVEYRANYGYTF. DNA for the CDR3: TGTGCCGTAGAATACAGAGCCAACTATGGCTACACCTTC.

V gene TRBV10-3 combines with J gene TRBJ2-3, with 7 bases that match TRBD1. This CDR3 has 16 amino acids. Germline CDR1 and CDR2: ENHRY and SYGVKD. V gave up 9 bases and J gave up 5 bases; unmatched junction bases: 17. The CDR3: CAIGQAPAKSIDTQYF. The DNA of the CDR3 is TGTGCCATAGGACAGGCCCCCGCTAAGAGTATAGATACGCAGTATTTT.

Comments on this clone: This clone may be a read error of a much larger clone one base away. Here the CDR3 DNA reads TGTGCCAGCAGCTTAGAGGTGAACACTGAAGCTTTCTTT. Its translation is CASSLEVNTEAFF. The chain couples TRBV7-3 to TRBJ1-1; no definite D call. V lost 2 bases, J lost 0 bases, and 4 bases lay in between. CDR1 and CDR2 (germline): SGHTA, FQGTGA. The CDR3 totals 13 residues.

This clone was seen only once. This rearrangement joins TRBV7-2 to TRBJ2-7; D ambiguous. The germline V gene encodes CDR1 SGHTA and CDR2 FQGNSA. CDR3 length: 14 residues. Trimming stripped 3 bases from V and 0 bases from J, with 9 bases between. CDR3 in amino acids: CASSFRQSSYEQYF. CDR3 DNA: TGTGCCAGCAGCTTCCGCCAAAGCTCCTACGAGCAGTACTTC.

The gene calls are TRBV6-1 and TRBJ2-2; 8 nucleotides align to TRBD2. The germline gives CDR1 MNHNS, CDR2 SASEGT. V was pared by 3 bases and J by 6 bases, with 9 bases of the junction left unmatched. The CDR3 has 16 amino acids. Written as DNA, the CDR3 is TGTGCCAGCAGTGATGGGCGGGGGGTATTAGCCGGGGAGCTGTTTTTT. This codes for CASSDGRGVLAGELFF.

This chain links TRBV28 with TRBJ1-4, with no clear D. The CDR3 sequence is 14 residues long. The V gene's germline CDR1 is MDHEN and CDR2 SYDVKM. V shed 9 bases and J shed 7 bases, with 18 bases lying between them. As DNA, the CDR3 is TGTGCCAGTCTAGGGTACGGAGGAATTGAAAAACTGTTTTTT. Protein: CASLGYGGIEKLFF.

The V and J genes are TRBV7-9 and TRBJ1-2; unclear D gene. Germline CDR1 is SEHNR and CDR2 is FQNEAQ (reference sequence). V lost 5 bases and J lost 6, with 19 bases in between. The length of the CDR3 is 15 residues. CDR3 amino acids: CASSPRRLGSHGYTF. The CDR3 DNA follows: TGTGCCAGCAGCCCGAGAAGACTGGGATCGCATGGCTACACCTTC.

This clone was detected a few times. The chain links TRBV5-1 to TRBJ1-1, with a weak D call TRBD1 (6 bases). This CDR3 comprises 12 residues. V was clipped by 7 bases and J by 1 base, with 8 bases between them. In germline, CDR1 is SGHRS, CDR2 YFSETQ. The CDR3: CASGRGNTEAFF. The CDR3 region has the DNA TGCGCCAGCGGCAGGGGGAACACTGAAGCTTTCTTT.

V is TRBV27 and J is TRBJ1-1; D gene ambiguous. Per germline, CDR1 MNHEY and CDR2 SMNVEV (reference sequence). Trimming stripped 6 bases from V and 1 base from J, with 15 bases between. The CDR3 has 15 amino acids. CDR3 in amino acids: CASRDSSPSNTEAFF. The CDR3 nucleotides are TGTGCCAGCAGGGATAGTTCTCCCTCGAACACTGAAGCTTTCTTT.

This clone was seen more than once but under ten times. The rearrangement joins TRBV3-1 (or the pseudogene TRBV3-2) to TRBJ2-7, with 14 bases lining up with TRBD2. Germline-derived CDR1 and CDR2 are LGHDT and YNNKEL (reference sequence). The CDR3 length is 16 residues. After removal of 3 bases from V and 4 bases from J, the junction contained 5 bases not matched to a gene. This CDR3 is CASSHGTSGRGYEQYF. DNA for the CDR3: TGTGCCAGCAGCCATGGGACTAGCGGGAGAGGATACGAGCAGTACTTC.

The V and J genes are TRBV6-5 and TRBJ2-1; D unresolved. Looked up from germline, CDR1 is MNHEY and CDR2 is SVGAGI. Trimming pared 6 bases from V and 5 bases from J, leaving 17 bases between. The CDR3 contains 15 residues. CDR3 nucleotides: TGTGCCAGCAGCCTCGGCCTTAGGAGTCACAATGAGCAGTTCTTC. This translates into CASSLGLRSHNEQFF.

The chain combines TRBV21-1 with TRBJ1-3. TRBV21-1 is deemed a pseudogene. This CDR3 is 18 amino acids long. CDR3 in amino acids: CASSKGCTALASGNTIYF. The CDR3 coding sequence is TGTGCCAGCAGCAAAGGTTGCACAGCCCTAGCCTCTGGAAACACCATATATTTT.

The genes are TRBV5-6 and TRBJ1-4; no clear D gene. Germline CDR1 reads SGHDT; CDR2 reads YYEEEE. V was clipped by 0 bases and J by 10 bases, with 13 bases between them. The CDR3 runs 14 residues. CDR3 sequence (DNA): TGTGCCAGCAGCTTGGGGCGAGGGCCGACAAAACTGTTTTTT. It specifies CASSLGRGPTKLFF.

This chain joins TRBV6-1 and TRBJ2-1, with a possible D match to TRBD2 (6 bases). The germline CDR1 and CDR2 sequences are MNHNS and SASEGT. This CDR3 has 10 residues. V lost 3 bases and J lost 12, with 6 bases in between. CDR3 sequence: CASSERGQFF. In DNA form, the CDR3 reads TGTGCCAGCAGTGAGCGGGGGCAGTTCTTC.

The rearrangement links TRBV5-1 to TRBJ2-2; the D gene could be TRBD1 or TRBD2 (5 bases each). This CDR3 has 15 residues. Trimming took 1 base from V and 7 from J, leaving 14 bases between them. Germline assignment: CDR1 SGHRS and CDR2 YFSETQ. The CDR3 here is CASSLSLHGGGELFF. The CDR3 DNA sequence: TGCGCCAGCAGCTTGTCTCTGCATGGGGGCGGGGAGCTGTTTTTT.

This clone was recorded once. The chain couples TRBV27 to TRBJ1-4, with a weak D call TRBD1 (5 bases). The germline V gene encodes CDR1 MNHEY and CDR2 SMNVEV (reference sequence). V shed 5 bases and J shed 8 bases, with 15 bases lying between them. The CDR3 length is 14 residues. For the CDR3, the DNA is TGTGCCAGCAGTAGGGCAGGGAGAGGGGAAAAACTGTTTTTT. This gives the protein CASSRAGRGEKLFF.

The chain couples TRBV9 to TRBJ2-5, with D possibly being TRBD1 or TRBD2 (6 bases each). CDR1 is SGDLS and CDR2 is YYNGEE in the germline V gene. The CDR3 consists of 14 residues. Trimming removed 4 bases at V and 9 bases at J, with 19 bases between. CDR3 residues: CASSPHLRGEAQYF. The DNA of the CDR3 is TGTGCCAGCAGCCCCCACCTGAGGGGGGAGGCCCAGTACTTC.

This clone showed up just a few times. The chain combines TRBV2 with TRBJ1-6, with 10 bases fitting TRBD1. V shed 10 bases and J 6 bases; nucleotides not matched to a gene: 12. The CDR3 contains 16 residues. Germline V lookup: CDR1 SNHLY, CDR2 FYNNEI. CDR3 protein: CATYRTGGSLNSPLHF. The CDR3 DNA follows: TGTGCCACCTATCGGACAGGGGGAAGCCTTAATTCACCCCTCCACTTT.

The rearrangement uses TRBV5-1 and TRBJ2-1, with D uncertain. V lost 4 bases to trimming and J lost 4 bases, with 15 bases between them. Germline assignment: CDR1 SGHRS and CDR2 YFSETQ. The CDR3 runs 15 residues. The CDR3 loop reads CASSPGPPGYNEQFF. The DNA of the CDR3 is TGCGCCAGCAGCCCCGGACCCCCCGGGTACAATGAGCAGTTCTTC. The full variable domain, its missing parts supplied by reference TRBV5-1 and TRBJ2-1, is KAGVTQTPRYLIKTRGQQVTLSCSPISGHRSVSWYQQTPGQGLQFLFEYFSETQRNKGNFPGRFSGRQFSNSRSEMNVSTLELGDSALYLCASSPGPPGYNEQFFGPGTRLTVL.

The rearrangement uses TRBV10-3 and TRBJ2-1; D is uncertain. Germline-derived CDR1 and CDR2 are ENHRY and SYGVKD. There are 16 residues in the CDR3. The germline V and J ends were trimmed by 0 bases and 0 bases, with 9 bases remaining between them. Here the CDR3 reads CAISESSFSSYNEQFF. In DNA, the CDR3 is TGTGCCATCAGTGAGTCAAGTTTTAGCTCCTACAATGAGCAGTTCTTC.

The chain joins TRBV11-2 to TRBJ2-7, with TRBD1 matching over 10 bases. This CDR3 is 13 amino acids long. From germline, CDR1 is SGHAT and CDR2 FQNNGV. V was clipped by 4 bases and J by 4 bases; unmatched bases: 1. The CDR3 nucleotides are TGTGCCAGCAGCTGGGACAGGGGTTACGAGCAGTACGTC. It translates to CASSWDRGYEQYV.

The gene calls are TRBV3-1 (or the pseudogene TRBV3-2) and TRBJ1-4, with D hard to call. The germline V gene has CDR1 LGHDT and CDR2 YNNKEL (reference sequence). The CDR3 sequence is 13 residues long. The germline V and J ends were trimmed by 9 bases and 0 bases, with 8 bases remaining between them. In DNA form, the CDR3 reads TGTGCCAGTGGATGGACAACTAATGAAAAACTGTTTTTT. Translation: CASGWTTNEKLFF.